The 21 T cell receptor beta chains in this list originate from one sample, sequenced in a study of blood T cell repertoires in COVID-19. Libraries were prepared by immunoSEQ multiplex PCR; TCRdb keeps only in-frame clonotypes and omits some of them. There are about 50,000 clones in the sample; approximately 83% occur only once, and 16% lies in the top ten. The sample comprised peripheral blood. The source of these receptors is a man between 35 and 55 years old with acute or convalescent COVID-19.

V gene TRBV24-1 combines with J gene TRBJ2-1; perhaps TRBD2 as D (7 bases). The CDR3 has 16 amino acids. Germline V gene data show CDR1 as KGHDR and CDR2 as SFDVKD. V shed 5 bases and J shed 9 bases, with 22 bases lying between them. CDR3 nucleotide sequence: TGTGCCACCAGTGTGGGGGGGCAAGCCCCGCACCGTGAGCAGTTCTTC. Protein sequence: CATSVGGQAPHREQFF.

The chain joins TRBV6-5 to TRBJ1-3; weak D call: TRBD1 (6 bases). V dropped 6 bases and J dropped 0 bases, with 12 bases sitting between them. Germline values: CDR1 MNHEY, CDR2 SVGAGI. The CDR3 is made up of 15 amino acids. Here the CDR3 reads CASSLTGYSGNTIYF. The CDR3 nucleotides read TGTGCCAGCAGCCTCACAGGGTACTCTGGAAACACCATATATTTT.

The CDR3 region has the DNA TGTGCCAGCAGTGATAACGGGTACACAGATACGCAGTATTTT. As protein: CASSDNGYTDTQYF. The V gene is TRBV2, the J gene TRBJ2-3; D remains unclear. Trimming removed 3 bases at V and 2 bases at J, with 9 bases between. Germline loops: CDR1 SNHLY, CDR2 FYNNEI. The CDR3 totals 14 residues. Drawing the rest from reference TRBV2 and TRBJ2-3, the complete variable domain is EPEVTQTPSHQVTQMGQEVILRCVPISNHLYFYWYRQILGQKVEFLVSFYNNEISEKSEIFDDQFSVERPDGSNFTLKIRSTKLEDSAMYFCASSDNGYTDTQYFGPGTRLTVL.

The CDR3 spells CASTRSGGGYTF. Here the CDR3 DNA reads TGTGCCAGCACCCGAAGCGGCGGGGGCTACACCTTC. The chain carries TRBV6-5 and TRBJ1-2, with D unclear. Trimming removed 7 bases from V and 8 bases from J, with 14 bases in between. The CDR3 sequence is 12 residues long. CDR1 MNHEY and CDR2 SVGAGI come from the germline V gene.

The chain's CDR3 is CASSLNTEAFF. DNA of the CDR3: TGTGCCAGCTCACTAAACACTGAAGCTTTCTTT. The chain combines TRBV18 with TRBJ1-1; D ambiguous. The germline gives CDR1 KGHSH, CDR2 LQKENI. This CDR3 comprises 11 residues. V gave up 4 bases and J gave up 2 bases, with 2 bases separating them.

The chain has TRBV19 and TRBJ1-2; the match to TRBD1 covers 7 bases. J lost 4 bases, V lost 5 bases, and 4 bases had no gene match. Germline V gives CDR1 LNHDA, CDR2 SQIVND (reference sequence). The CDR3 is 13 residues long. The CDR3 sequence: CASSDRVSYGYTF. CDR3 DNA sequence: TGTGCCAGTAGTGACAGGGTGAGCTATGGCTACACCTTC.

This rearrangement joins TRBV27 to TRBJ2-7; 8 bases agree with TRBD2. This CDR3 comprises 14 residues. J gave up 10 bases and V 4 bases, and 12 bases lay outside the gene matches. Germline assignment: CDR1 MNHEY and CDR2 SMNVEV (reference sequence). The DNA for the CDR3 is TGTGCCAGCAGTTCGACCGGGACTAGGGGTCCTCAGTACGTC. The encoded protein is CASSSTGTRGPQYV.

The rearrangement uses TRBV24-1 and TRBJ1-2; D is undetermined. This CDR3 is 17 amino acids long. Trimming removed 0 bases from V and 5 bases from J, with 18 bases in between. Germline values: CDR1 KGHDR, CDR2 SFDVKD. CDR3 DNA sequence: TGTGCCACCAGTGATTTGCATATCCATCCGGGTAGGTATGGCTACACCTTC. Its protein product is CATSDLHIHPGRYGYTF.

This clone was observed a few times. The V call is TRBV11-2, the J call TRBJ1-6; possible D gene TRBD1, 5 bases. The V and J ends lost 0 bases and 10 bases respectively, with 10 bases between them. The CDR3 covers 14 residues. Germline CDR1 is SGHAT and CDR2 is FQNNGV. CDR3 DNA sequence: TGTGCCAGCAGCTTAGACAGGGTGGGATCACCCCTCCACTTT. It yields the protein CASSLDRVGSPLHF.

V usage is TRBV25-1 and J usage is TRBJ2-5; D is possibly TRBD1 (6 bases). The CDR3 is 15 residues long. Germline V gene data show CDR1 as MGHDK and CDR2 as SYGVNS. The V end was cut by 3 bases, the J end by 7 bases, with 18 bases between. CDR3 coding DNA: TGTGCCAGCAGTGACCCAGGACAGCTTGTTGGGACCCAGTACTTC. Protein product: CASSDPGQLVGTQYF.

V is TRBV29-1 and J is TRBJ1-1, with D possibly matching TRBD1 (5 bases). The CDR3 loop spans 13 amino acids. Germline lookup yields CDR1 SQVTM and CDR2 ANQGSEA. Trimming removed 3 bases at V and 1 base at J, with 9 bases between. The CDR3: CSVERGGNTEAFF. CDR3 DNA sequence: TGCAGCGTTGAGAGGGGAGGGAACACTGAAGCTTTCTTT.

The DNA for the CDR3 is TGTGCCATCAGGGGGGGAGCAGGGACTGAAGCTTTCTTT. Encoded protein: CAIRGGAGTEAFF. The rearrangement uses TRBV10-3 and TRBJ1-1, with D possibly TRBD1 on 5 matching bases. The CDR3 is 13 residues long. Trimming pared 6 bases from V and 5 bases from J, leaving 13 bases between. Germline CDR1 ENHRY, CDR2 SYGVKD.

The chain carries TRBV7-2 and TRBJ2-1; 8 positions agree with TRBD2. Germline values: CDR1 SGHTA, CDR2 FQGNSA. V trimming: 0 bases; J trimming: 6 bases; junction bases outside the gene matches: 4. The CDR3 has 15 amino acids. CDR3 nucleotide sequence: TGTGCCAGCAGCTTAGCCGGGACTAGGGGCAATGAGCAGTTCTTC. This encodes CASSLAGTRGNEQFF.

In DNA form, the CDR3 reads TGCGCCAGCAGTCAATCATCCGGGACAGGGGGCGATACCGATCAGCCCCAGCATTTT. Its translation is CASSQSSGTGGDTDQPQHF. The rearrangement uses TRBV23-1 and TRBJ1-5; 12 bases line up with TRBD1. TRBV23-1 carries the ORF label, with uncertain function. The trim removed 0 bases at V and 5 bases at J, leaving 11 bases unmatched. There are 19 residues in the CDR3.

V usage is TRBV6-5 and J usage is TRBJ1-1, with TRBD1 as a possible D gene (6 bases). V lost 6 bases and J lost 3, with 14 bases in between. In germline, CDR1 is MNHEY, CDR2 SVGAGI. The length of the CDR3 is 14 residues. The chain's CDR3 is CASSGPGAYTEAFF. As DNA, the CDR3 is TGTGCCAGCAGCGGGCCAGGGGCTTACACTGAAGCTTTCTTT.

Turning to this clone: The junction differs from germline at one of its ends, possibly a read error. This rearrangement joins TRBV4-1 to TRBJ2-1; no firm D call. Germline CDR1 MGHRA, CDR2 YSYEKL. The CDR3 contains 15 residues. CDR3 sequence reads: CASRQVENSEDEQFF. CDR3 sequence (DNA): TGCGCCAGCAGGCAAGTCGAGAACTCAGAGGATGAGCAGTTCTTC.

The V and J genes are TRBV18 and TRBJ1-2, with D possibly matching TRBD1 (6 bases). V dropped 4 bases and J dropped 4 bases, with 13 bases sitting between them. The CDR3 has 14 amino acids. Germline CDR1 reads KGHSH; CDR2 reads LQKENI. DNA of the CDR3: TGTGCCAGCTCACAAAAAGGACAGTTCTATGGCTACACCTTC. It is translated as CASSQKGQFYGYTF.

The genes are TRBV10-2 and TRBJ1-3, with D possibly being TRBD1 (5 bases). Trimming stripped 0 bases from V and 4 bases from J, with 16 bases between. The CDR3 totals 17 residues. In germline, CDR1 is WSHSY, CDR2 SAAADI. The DNA of the CDR3 is TGCGCCAGCAGTGAGTCCAGAGGGGACTTGGGCGGAAACACCATATATTTT. Its protein product is CASSESRGDLGGNTIYF.

J is TRBJ2-1 and V is TRBV9; 10 nucleotides align to TRBD2. V shed 7 bases and J 4 bases; nucleotides not matched to a gene: 2. The CDR3 has 13 residues. Germline CDR1 is SGDLS and CDR2 is YYNGEE. The chain's CDR3 is CASGTSVYNEQFF. For the CDR3, the DNA is TGTGCCAGCGGGACTAGCGTATACAATGAGCAGTTCTTC.

The chain joins TRBV6-5 to TRBJ1-2; 9 nucleotides agree with TRBD1. This CDR3 comprises 14 residues. Per the germline V gene, CDR1 is MNHEY and CDR2 is SVGAGI. After removal of 7 bases from V and 2 bases from J, the junction contained 5 bases not matched to a gene. Here the CDR3 DNA reads TGTGCCAGCACCCCGACAGGGGGAAACTATGGCTACACCTTC. It encodes CASTPTGGNYGYTF.

CDR3 coding DNA: TGCGCCAGCAGCTGGAGCGGGGGCGGGTACGAGCAGTACTTC. The encoded protein is CASSWSGGGYEQYF. The genes are TRBV5-1 and TRBJ2-7; 8 bases are shared with TRBD2. CDR1 SGHRS and CDR2 YFSETQ come from the germline V gene. The CDR3 extends over 14 amino acids. Unmatched junction bases numbered 6, after V lost 3 bases and J lost 4 bases.